A selection of T cell receptor beta chains follows, all from one sample in a study of regulatory T cells in long-lasting Graves disease. TCRdb re-derived calls from the multiplex PCR reads in MiXCR, one entry per CDR3 protein. There are 600,000 to 650,000 distinct CDR3 sequences in the sample; approximately 15% occur only once, and 15% to 20% lies in the top ten. These same data were also listed under a study on T cells in Graves' hyperthyroidism and ophthalmopathy.

Source: peripheral blood mononuclear cells (PBMCs), taken at new diagnosis, from a patient treated with antithyroid drugs. These receptors all come from a woman aged 25 to 39 with Graves disease. CDR3s include the opening cysteine and the closing phenylalanine or tryptophan. D genes are given only for firm matches. For some rows the clone size is stated as once, few or many, or as a class when expanded; others skip it.

D: TRBD1
J: TRBJ1-2
V: TRBV28
size: NA
CDR3: CASCGTGGDYGYTF
DNA: TGTGCCAGCTGCGGGACAGGGGGCGACTATGGCTACACCTTC

D: NA
J: TRBJ2-1
V: TRBV6-2/TRBV6-3
size: NA
CDR3: CASSFSPSYNEQFF
DNA: TGTGCCAGCAGTTTCTCTCCTTCCTACAATGAGCAGTTCTTC

D: NA
J: TRBJ1-5
V: TRBV19
size: NA
CDR3: CASSIGRQISNQPQHF
DNA: TGTGCCAGTAGTATTGGGCGACAAATTAGCAATCAGCCCCAGCATTTT

D: TRBD1
J: TRBJ2-1
V: TRBV5-1
size: once
CDR3: CASSLGGQGARGEQFF
DNA: TGCGCCAGCAGCTTGGGAGGACAGGGGGCGCGGGGTGAGCAGTTCTTC

D: TRBD2
J: TRBJ2-3
V: TRBV18
size: few
CDR3: CASSPTGLSTDTQYF
DNA: TGTGCCAGCTCGCCTACGGGACTAAGCACAGATACGCAGTATTTT

D: TRBD1
J: TRBJ1-5
V: TRBV24-1
size: NA
CDR3: CATSDSGTGRVQPQHF
DNA: TGTGCCACCAGTGATTCCGGGACAGGGCGGGTTCAGCCCCAGCATTTT

D: TRBD2
J: TRBJ2-1
V: TRBV11-2
size: NA
CDR3: CASSFGPSGSNEQFF
DNA: TGTGCCAGCAGCTTTGGTCCTAGCGGGAGCAATGAGCAGTTCTTC

D: TRBD1
J: TRBJ1-4
V: TRBV20-1
size: NA
CDR3: CSARDKKGAEEKLFF
DNA: TGCAGTGCTAGGGATAAAAAGGGGGCTGAGGAAAAACTGTTTTTT

D: NA
J: TRBJ1-3
V: TRBV10-3
size: many
CDR3: CAIRDTGSGNTIYF
DNA: TGTGCCATCAGAGACACGGGCTCTGGAAACACCATATATTTT

D: NA
J: TRBJ1-5
V: TRBV10-3
size: many
CDR3: CAIRAGEESNQPQHF
DNA: TGTGCCATCAGAGCAGGGGAGGAGAGCAATCAGCCCCAGCATTTT

D: NA
J: TRBJ2-4
V: TRBV12-3/TRBV12-4
size: many
CDR3: CASREDPFSFPLAKNIQYF
DNA: TGTGCCAGCAGGGAGGACCCGTTTTCCTTCCCATTAGCCAAAAACATTCAGTACTTC

D: TRBD2
J: TRBJ2-1
V: TRBV27
size: NA
CDR3: CASSYRDGYLAGPLNEQFF
DNA: TGTGCCAGCAGTTACCGGGACGGATACCTAGCGGGGCCCCTGAATGAGCAGTTCTTC

D: NA
J: TRBJ2-3
V: TRBV7-9
size: NA
CDR3: CASSRGWDTDTQYF
DNA: TGTGCCAGCAGCCGAGGGTGGGACACAGATACGCAGTATTTT

D: NA
J: TRBJ2-5
V: TRBV5-6
size: few
CDR3: CASSLETGGNLGGTQYF
DNA: TGTGCCAGCAGCTTGGAGACGGGCGGTAACCTGGGGGGGACCCAGTACTTC

D: NA
J: TRBJ2-7
V: TRBV2
size: many
CDR3: CASSMLVPSYEQYF
DNA: TGTGCCAGCAGTATGCTAGTACCCTCCTACGAGCAGTACTTC

D: NA
J: TRBJ2-1
V: TRBV7-9
size: few
CDR3: CASSFWGNDNEQFF
DNA: TGTGCCAGCAGCTTCTGGGGAAACGACAATGAGCAGTTCTTC

D: NA
J: TRBJ1-1
V: TRBV11-2
size: many
CDR3: CASSSRGIATEAFF
DNA: TGTGCCAGCAGCTCAAGAGGGATTGCCACTGAAGCTTTCTTT

D: NA
J: TRBJ2-5
V: TRBV20-1
size: few
CDR3: CSARDQGPETQYF
DNA: TGCAGTGCTAGAGACCAGGGTCCAGAGACCCAGTACTTC

D: NA
J: TRBJ2-1
V: TRBV5-8
size: NA
CDR3: CASSFLVAYSYNEQFF
DNA: TGTGCCAGCAGCTTCTTAGTAGCATACTCCTACAATGAGCAGTTCTTC

D: NA
J: TRBJ2-7
V: TRBV20-1
size: few
CDR3: CSAHSSSQYYEQYF
DNA: TGCAGTGCCCATTCGTCGAGTCAGTACTACGAGCAGTACTTC

D: NA
J: TRBJ2-7
V: TRBV5-1
size: NA
CDR3: CASSAEGLRYEQYF
DNA: TGCGCCAGCAGCGCGGAGGGGCTACGCTACGAGCAGTACTTC

D: NA
J: TRBJ2-2
V: TRBV9
size: NA
CDR3: CASSVGQAPNTGELFF
DNA: TGTGCCAGCAGCGTAGGTCAGGCCCCGAACACCGGGGAGCTGTTTTTT

D: NA
J: TRBJ2-2
V: TRBV12-3/TRBV12-4
size: NA
CDR3: CASSLGWGNGELFF
DNA: TGTGCCAGCAGTTTAGGATGGGGGAACGGGGAGCTGTTTTTT

D: TRBD1
J: TRBJ2-5
V: TRBV28
size: many
CDR3: CAIRATQGALGTQYF
DNA: TGTGCCATACGGGCGACACAGGGGGCGTTGGGGACCCAGTACTTC

D: NA
J: TRBJ1-4
V: TRBV20-1
size: NA
CDR3: CSARDTTEEKLFF
DNA: TGCAGTGCTAGAGACACGACCGAAGAAAAACTGTTTTTT

D: NA
J: TRBJ1-1
V: TRBV7-9
size: many
CDR3: CASSSGKNTEAFF
DNA: TGTGCCAGCAGCTCCGGAAAGAACACTGAAGCTTTCTTT

D: TRBD1
J: TRBJ1-1
V: TRBV29-1
size: once
CDR3: CSVRDRGLFAEAFF
DNA: TGCAGCGTCCGGGACAGGGGGCTGTTCGCTGAAGCTTTCTTT

D: TRBD1
J: TRBJ2-3
V: TRBV28
size: many
CDR3: CASRGQLDTQYF
DNA: TGTGCCAGCAGGGGACAGTTGGATACGCAGTATTTT

D: TRBD1
J: TRBJ1-4
V: TRBV27
size: NA
CDR3: CASRGTASNEKLFF
DNA: TGTGCCAGCAGGGGGACAGCCTCTAATGAAAAACTGTTTTTT

D: NA
J: TRBJ2-5
V: TRBV7-2
size: many
CDR3: CASSLAGFVETQYF
DNA: TGTGCCAGCAGCTTAGCGGGCTTCGTGGAGACCCAGTACTTC

D: NA
J: TRBJ2-7
V: TRBV28
size: NA
CDR3: CASSSFLREQYF
DNA: TGTGCCAGCAGTTCCTTTCTGAGGGAGCAGTACTTC

D: NA
J: TRBJ1-1
V: TRBV6-1
size: many
CDR3: CAYRVGTEAFF
DNA: TGTGCCTACAGGGTGGGCACTGAAGCTTTCTTT

D: NA
J: TRBJ1-1
V: TRBV25-1
size: few
CDR3: CASSVDSGMTEAFF
DNA: TGTGCCAGCAGTGTGGACAGCGGCATGACTGAAGCTTTCTTT

D: NA
J: TRBJ1-5
V: TRBV9
size: few
CDR3: CASSVGDLGQPQHF
DNA: TGTGCCAGCAGCGTAGGGGACCTCGGGCAGCCCCAGCATTTT

D: NA
J: TRBJ2-1
V: TRBV6-9
size: NA
CDR3: CASSYSRQSHEQFF
DNA: TGTGCCAGCAGTTACTCTCGACAATCACACGAGCAGTTCTTC

D: TRBD2
J: TRBJ2-7
V: TRBV6-1
size: many
CDR3: CASSEALTGAGTSAYEQYF
DNA: TGTGCCAGCAGTGAAGCGCTGACAGGAGCCGGGACTAGCGCCTACGAGCAGTACTTC

D: NA
J: TRBJ2-3
V: TRBV2
size: NA
CDR3: CASRVGGDNQPQYF
DNA: TGTGCCAGCAGGGTGGGGGGGGACAATCAGCCCCAGTATTTT

D: NA
J: TRBJ2-5
V: TRBV5-1
size: NA
CDR3: CASSFTHPQETQYF
DNA: TGCGCCAGCAGCTTCACTCATCCCCAAGAGACCCAGTACTTC

D: TRBD2
J: TRBJ2-7
V: TRBV7-9
size: few
CDR3: CASSFGLAGVSSYEQYF
DNA: TGTGCCAGCAGCTTCGGACTAGCGGGAGTAAGTTCCTACGAGCAGTACTTC

D: TRBD2
J: TRBJ2-6
V: TRBV19
size: NA
CDR3: CASTRKLAVFSGANVLTF
DNA: TGTGCCAGTACTAGAAAACTAGCGGTTTTCTCTGGGGCCAACGTCCTGACTTTC

D: NA
J: TRBJ1-1
V: TRBV18
size: many
CDR3: CASSLRTDPYTEAFF
DNA: TGTGCCAGCTCACTTAGGACAGACCCGTACACTGAAGCTTTCTTT

D: NA
J: TRBJ2-1
V: TRBV7-2
size: few
CDR3: CASSYEGLWVNEQFF
DNA: TGTGCCAGCAGCTACGAGGGACTTTGGGTCAATGAGCAGTTCTTC

D: NA
J: TRBJ1-4
V: TRBV30
size: NA
CDR3: CAWSPGLEKLFF
DNA: TGTGCCTGGAGTCCTGGGTTGGAAAAACTGTTTTTT

D: NA
J: TRBJ2-1
V: TRBV30
size: NA
CDR3: CAWSVLEEQFF
DNA: TGTGCCTGGAGTGTACTCGAGGAGCAGTTCTTC

D: TRBD1
J: TRBJ2-7
V: TRBV12-5
size: many
CDR3: CASGEWDRGHFEQYF
DNA: TGTGCTAGTGGGGAGTGGGACAGGGGGCACTTCGAGCAGTACTTC

D: TRBD2
J: TRBJ2-7
V: TRBV28
size: many
CDR3: CASSQAASGRSVWYEQYF
DNA: TGTGCCAGCAGCCAAGCCGCTAGCGGGAGATCTGTGTGGTACGAGCAGTACTTC

D: NA
J: TRBJ1-2
V: TRBV5-6
size: few
CDR3: CASSGGQGGSNYGYTF
DNA: TGTGCCAGCAGCGGGGGACAAGGAGGGTCTAACTATGGCTACACCTTC

D: NA
J: TRBJ2-1
V: TRBV7-3
size: NA
CDR3: CASSLIGRYTLSGSEQFF
DNA: TGTGCCAGCAGCTTAATCGGTCGATACACCTTATCGGGCAGTGAGCAGTTCTTC

D: NA
J: TRBJ2-6
V: TRBV3-1
size: NA
CDR3: CASSQAPPLFGANVLTF
DNA: TGTGCCAGCAGCCAGGCCCCTCCCCTATTTGGGGCCAACGTCCTGACTTTC

D: NA
J: TRBJ2-5
V: TRBV2
size: many
CDR3: CASSEEQGGTETQYF
DNA: TGTGCCAGCAGTGAAGAGCAGGGGGGTACGGAGACCCAGTACTTC

D: NA
J: TRBJ1-5
V: TRBV28
size: many
CDR3: CASSPYRDNQPQHF
DNA: TGTGCCAGCAGTCCATACAGGGACAATCAGCCCCAGCATTTT

D: NA
J: TRBJ2-3
V: TRBV7-2
size: many
CDR3: CASSFGGASDTQYF
DNA: TGTGCCAGCAGCTTTGGGGGAGCCTCGGATACGCAGTATTTT

D: NA
J: TRBJ1-2
V: TRBV7-2
size: few
CDR3: CASSLATLRTADYGYTF
DNA: TGTGCCAGCAGCTTAGCCACGCTCAGGACCGCGGACTATGGCTACACCTTC